A single T cell receptor beta chain is shown here with its context. Trimming took 1 base from V and 4 from J, leaving 6 bases between them. The CDR3 extends over 13 amino acids. CDR1 is SGHTA and CDR2 is FQGNSA in the germline V gene. This sample is part of a study of blood T cell repertoires in COVID-19. Study as a whole: PBMCs, B-cell-depleted T cells, or T cells provided the cDNA or gDNA that made up the material.

Profiling relied on immunoSEQ multiplex PCR, and the TCRdb table lists in-frame clones only, not all of them. Altogether about 190,000 clones are present, roughly 80% being singletons, with the ten largest covering approximately 15%. J is TRBJ2-3 and V is TRBV7-2, with no clear D. Material for sequencing was peripheral blood. This TCR was recovered from a man aged 60-69 years with active or convalescent COVID-19. The CDR3 sequence: CASSLGGPDTQYF. DNA for the CDR3: TGTGCCAGCAGCTTAGGTGGCCCAGATACGCAGTATTTT.